What follows are 5 T cell receptor beta chains derived from one specimen sequenced in a study of blood T cell repertoires in COVID-19. Some clones are missing from TCRdb's copy, which holds only in-frame ones; the method was immunoSEQ multiplex PCR. In the table there are 100,000 to 150,000 clones, roughly three quarters of which are singletons. Input material: peripheral blood. Every receptor here comes from a man in his forties with active or convalescent COVID-19.

The chain combines TRBV4-2 with TRBJ2-7; TRBD2 is a possible D gene (5 bases). The V end was cut by 0 bases, the J end by 12 bases, with 12 bases between. The CDR3 is 12 amino acids. Germline CDR1 is LGHNA and CDR2 is YNFKEQ. The CDR3 region has the DNA TGTGCCAGCAGCCAAGATCGGGATGCGCCGTACTTC. Residues: CASSQDRDAPYF.

The V call is TRBV24-1, the J call TRBJ2-2; no clear D. The CDR3 is made up of 16 amino acids. From germline, CDR1 is KGHDR and CDR2 SFDVKD. Deletions cut 3 bases from V and 2 bases from J, with 12 bases between. The CDR3 sequence: CATSDPRVPNTGELFF. The CDR3 region has the DNA TGTGCCACCAGTGATCCCCGGGTCCCTAACACCGGGGAGCTGTTTTTT.

The chain recombines TRBV5-3 with TRBJ2-3; 16 bases are shared with TRBD2. TRBV5-3 is recorded as an ORF, its role being uncertain. J was trimmed by 3 bases and V by 4 bases; bases with no gene match: 8. CDR3 length: 18 amino acids. DNA of the CDR3: TGTGCCAGAAGCCTCCTGGGACTAGCGGGAGGGAAAACAGATACGCAGTATTTT. Encoded protein: CARSLLGLAGGKTDTQYF.

The genes are TRBV7-9 and TRBJ1-4; D possibly corresponds to TRBD1 (5 bases). Looked up from germline, CDR1 is SEHNR and CDR2 is FQNEAQ (reference sequence). The V and J ends lost 1 base and 8 bases respectively, with 8 bases between them. CDR3 size: 13 residues. Here the CDR3 DNA reads TGTGCCAGCAGCTTAGGCGGGGACGAAAAACTGTTTTTT. Amino acid sequence: CASSLGGDEKLFF.

The chain is built from TRBV7-2 and TRBJ1-2; 8 bases align to TRBD1. The CDR3 consists of 16 residues. Germline values: CDR1 SGHTA, CDR2 FQGNSA. The V and J ends lost 5 bases and 7 bases, in that order; junction bases with no gene match: 15. CDR3 DNA: TGTGCCAGCAGCCCCAGACAGGGGATGGGTGGGACTGGCTACACCTTC. It is translated as CASSPRQGMGGTGYTF.